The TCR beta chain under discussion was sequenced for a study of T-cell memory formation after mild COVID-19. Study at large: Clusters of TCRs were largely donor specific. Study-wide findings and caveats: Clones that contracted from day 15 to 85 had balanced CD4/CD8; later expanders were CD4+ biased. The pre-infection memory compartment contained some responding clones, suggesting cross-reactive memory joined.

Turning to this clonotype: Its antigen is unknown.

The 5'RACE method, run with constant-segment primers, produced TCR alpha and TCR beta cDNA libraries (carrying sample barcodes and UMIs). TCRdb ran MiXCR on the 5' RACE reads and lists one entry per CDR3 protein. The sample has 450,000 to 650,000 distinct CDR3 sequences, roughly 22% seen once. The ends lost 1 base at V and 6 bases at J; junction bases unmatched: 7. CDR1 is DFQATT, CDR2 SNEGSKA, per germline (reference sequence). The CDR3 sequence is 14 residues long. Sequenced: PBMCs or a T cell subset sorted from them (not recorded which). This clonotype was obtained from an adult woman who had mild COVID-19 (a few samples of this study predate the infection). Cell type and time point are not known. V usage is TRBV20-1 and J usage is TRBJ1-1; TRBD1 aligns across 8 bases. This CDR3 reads CSARVNRGVSEAFF. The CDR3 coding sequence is TGCAGTGCTAGAGTAAACAGGGGGGTCTCTGAAGCTTTCTTT.